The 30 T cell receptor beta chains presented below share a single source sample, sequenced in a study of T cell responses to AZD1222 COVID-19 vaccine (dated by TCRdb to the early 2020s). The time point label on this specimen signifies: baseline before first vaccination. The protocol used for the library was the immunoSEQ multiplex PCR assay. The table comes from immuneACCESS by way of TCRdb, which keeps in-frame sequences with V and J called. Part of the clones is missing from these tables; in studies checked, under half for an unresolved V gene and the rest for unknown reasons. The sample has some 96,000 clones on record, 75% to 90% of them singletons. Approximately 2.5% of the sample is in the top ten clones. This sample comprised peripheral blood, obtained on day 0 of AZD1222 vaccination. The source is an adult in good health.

This CDR3 is CSVVVGANVLTF. CDR3 DNA: TGCAGCGTTGTAGTAGGGGCCAACGTCCTGACTTTC. The chain links TRBV29-1 to TRBJ2-6; D call uncertain. V was trimmed by 4 bases and J by 4 bases, leaving 5 bases between them. Germline V gives CDR1 SQVTM, CDR2 ANQGSEA. The CDR3 totals 12 residues.

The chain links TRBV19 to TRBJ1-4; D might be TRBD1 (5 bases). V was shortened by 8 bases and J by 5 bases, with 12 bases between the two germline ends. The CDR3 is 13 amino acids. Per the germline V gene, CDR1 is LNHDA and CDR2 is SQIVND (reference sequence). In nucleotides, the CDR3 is TGTGCCAGTCACCACAGGTTAAATGAAAAACTGTTTTTT. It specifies CASHHRLNEKLFF.

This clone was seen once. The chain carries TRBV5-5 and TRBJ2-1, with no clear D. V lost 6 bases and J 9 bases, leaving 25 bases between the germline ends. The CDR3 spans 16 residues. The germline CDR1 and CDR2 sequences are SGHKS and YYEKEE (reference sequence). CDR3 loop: CASIPDRVPRRGEQFF. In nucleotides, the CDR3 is TGTGCCAGCATCCCGGACCGGGTGCCCCGTCGAGGTGAGCAGTTCTTC.

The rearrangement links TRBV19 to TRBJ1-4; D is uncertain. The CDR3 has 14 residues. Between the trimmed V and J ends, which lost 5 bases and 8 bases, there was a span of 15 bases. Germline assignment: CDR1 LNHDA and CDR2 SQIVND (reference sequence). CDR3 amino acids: CASSHIRSDEKLFF. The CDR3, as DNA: TGTGCCAGTAGTCACATAAGGTCGGACGAAAAACTGTTTTTT.

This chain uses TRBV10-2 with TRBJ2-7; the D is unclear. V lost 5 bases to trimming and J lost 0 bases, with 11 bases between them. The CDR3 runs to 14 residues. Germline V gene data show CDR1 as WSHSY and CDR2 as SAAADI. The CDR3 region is CASSPTGPSYEQYF. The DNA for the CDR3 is TGCGCCAGCAGTCCCACTGGACCCTCCTACGAGCAGTACTTC.

DNA for the CDR3: TGTGCCAGCAGCCACGGGACAGGGATTAATGGCTACACCTTC. Residues: CASSHGTGINGYTF. The chain recombines TRBV6-5 with TRBJ1-2, with TRBD1 matching over 9 bases. CDR3 length: 14 amino acids. V trimming: 6 bases; J trimming: 6 bases; junction bases outside the gene matches: 8. CDR1 is MNHEY and CDR2 is SVGAGI in the germline V gene.

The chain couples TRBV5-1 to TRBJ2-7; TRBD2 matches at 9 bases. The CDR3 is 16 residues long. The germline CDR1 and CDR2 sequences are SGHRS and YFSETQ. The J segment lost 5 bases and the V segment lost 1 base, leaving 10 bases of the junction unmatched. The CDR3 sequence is CASSLRSGGPLHEQYF. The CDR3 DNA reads TGCGCCAGCAGCTTGCGAAGCGGGGGGCCCCTCCACGAGCAGTACTTC.

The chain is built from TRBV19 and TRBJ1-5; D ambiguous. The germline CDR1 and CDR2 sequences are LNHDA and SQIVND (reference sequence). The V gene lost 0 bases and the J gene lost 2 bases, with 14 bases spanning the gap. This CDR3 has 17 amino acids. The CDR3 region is CASSIDPAPEGNQPQHF. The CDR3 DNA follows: TGTGCCAGTAGTATAGATCCGGCCCCGGAGGGCAATCAGCCCCAGCATTTT.

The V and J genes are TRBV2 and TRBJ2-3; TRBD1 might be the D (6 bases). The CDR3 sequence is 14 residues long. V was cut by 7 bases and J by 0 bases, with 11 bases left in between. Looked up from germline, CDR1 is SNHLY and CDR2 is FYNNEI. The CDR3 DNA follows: TGTGCCAGCACCCCGACAGGAAGCACAGATACGCAGTATTTT. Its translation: CASTPTGSTDTQYF.

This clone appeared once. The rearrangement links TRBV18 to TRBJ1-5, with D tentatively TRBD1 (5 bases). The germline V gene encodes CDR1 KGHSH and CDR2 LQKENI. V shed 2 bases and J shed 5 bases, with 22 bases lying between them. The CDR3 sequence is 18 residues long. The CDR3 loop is CASSPAGPNERGDQPQHF. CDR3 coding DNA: TGTGCCAGCTCACCAGCCGGACCAAATGAAAGGGGTGATCAGCCCCAGCATTTT.

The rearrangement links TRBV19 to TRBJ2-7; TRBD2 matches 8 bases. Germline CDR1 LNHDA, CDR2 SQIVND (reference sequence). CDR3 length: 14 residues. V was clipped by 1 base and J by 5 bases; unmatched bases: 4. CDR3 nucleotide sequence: TGTGCCAGTAGTATAGCTGCGGGAGGCGACGAGCAGTACTTC. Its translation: CASSIAAGGDEQYF.

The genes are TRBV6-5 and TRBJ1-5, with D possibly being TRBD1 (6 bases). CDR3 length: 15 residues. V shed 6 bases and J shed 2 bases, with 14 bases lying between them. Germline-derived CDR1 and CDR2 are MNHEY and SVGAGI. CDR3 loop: CASRRTGTGNQPQHF. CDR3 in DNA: TGTGCCAGCAGACGTACAGGGACGGGCAATCAGCCCCAGCATTTT.

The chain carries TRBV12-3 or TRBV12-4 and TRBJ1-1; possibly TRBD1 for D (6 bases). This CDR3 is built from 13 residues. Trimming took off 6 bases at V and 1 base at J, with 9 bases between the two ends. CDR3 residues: CASRRQENTEAFF. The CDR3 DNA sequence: TGTGCCAGCAGAAGACAGGAGAACACTGAAGCTTTCTTT.

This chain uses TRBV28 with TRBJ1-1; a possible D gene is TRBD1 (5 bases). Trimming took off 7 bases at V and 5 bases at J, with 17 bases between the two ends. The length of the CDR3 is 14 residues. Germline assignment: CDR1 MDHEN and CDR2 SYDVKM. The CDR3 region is CASTNRTGGTEAFF. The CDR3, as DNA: TGTGCCAGCACAAACAGGACGGGGGGTACTGAAGCTTTCTTT.

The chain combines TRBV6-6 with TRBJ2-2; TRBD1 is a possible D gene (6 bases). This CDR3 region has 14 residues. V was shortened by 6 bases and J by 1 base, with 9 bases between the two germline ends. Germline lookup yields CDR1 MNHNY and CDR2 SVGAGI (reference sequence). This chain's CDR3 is CASRLGQNTGELFF. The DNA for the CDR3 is TGTGCCAGCAGACTGGGACAGAACACCGGGGAGCTGTTTTTT.

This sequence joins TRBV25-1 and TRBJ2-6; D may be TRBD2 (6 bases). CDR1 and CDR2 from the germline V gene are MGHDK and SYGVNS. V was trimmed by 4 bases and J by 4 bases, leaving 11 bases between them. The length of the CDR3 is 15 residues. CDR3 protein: CASSAGGSGANVLTF. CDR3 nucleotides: TGTGCCAGCAGTGCAGGAGGGTCCGGGGCCAACGTCCTGACTTTC. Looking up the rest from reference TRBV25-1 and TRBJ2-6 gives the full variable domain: EADIYQTPRYLVIGTGKKITLECSQTMGHDKMYWYQQDPGMELHLIHYSYGVNSTEKGDLSSESTVSRIRTEHFPLTLESARPSHTSQYLCASSAGGSGANVLTFGAGSRLTVL.

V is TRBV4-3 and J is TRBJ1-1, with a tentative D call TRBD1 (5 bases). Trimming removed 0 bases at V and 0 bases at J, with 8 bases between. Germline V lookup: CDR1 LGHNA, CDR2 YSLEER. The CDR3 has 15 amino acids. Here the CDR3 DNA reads TGCGCCAGCAGCCAAGATCGGGGGGTGAACACTGAAGCTTTCTTT. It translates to CASSQDRGVNTEAFF.

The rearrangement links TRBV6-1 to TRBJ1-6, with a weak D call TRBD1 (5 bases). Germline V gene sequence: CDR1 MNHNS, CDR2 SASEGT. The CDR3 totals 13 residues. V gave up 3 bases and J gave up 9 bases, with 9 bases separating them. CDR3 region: CASSDRDLSPLHF. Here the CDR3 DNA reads TGTGCCAGCAGTGATCGGGACCTTTCACCCCTCCACTTT.

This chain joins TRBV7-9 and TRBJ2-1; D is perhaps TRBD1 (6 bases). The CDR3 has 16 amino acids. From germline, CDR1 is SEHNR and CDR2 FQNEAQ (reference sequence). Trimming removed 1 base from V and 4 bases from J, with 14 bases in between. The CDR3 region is CASSLVYGDNYNEQFF. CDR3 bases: TGTGCCAGCAGCTTAGTCTATGGGGACAATTACAATGAGCAGTTCTTC. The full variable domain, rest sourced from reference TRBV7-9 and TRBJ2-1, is DTGVSQNPRHKITKRGQNVTFRCDPISEHNRLYWYRQTLGQGPEFLTYFQNEAQLEKSRLLSDRFSAERPKGSFSTLEIQRTEQGDSAMYLCASSLVYGDNYNEQFFGPGTRLTVL.

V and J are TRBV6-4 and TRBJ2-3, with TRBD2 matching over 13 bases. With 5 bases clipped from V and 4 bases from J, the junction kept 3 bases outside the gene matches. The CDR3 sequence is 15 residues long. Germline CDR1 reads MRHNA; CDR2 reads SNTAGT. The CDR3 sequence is CASSLLAGGPDTQYF. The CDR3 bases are TGTGCCAGCAGTTTACTAGCGGGAGGGCCAGATACGCAGTATTTT.

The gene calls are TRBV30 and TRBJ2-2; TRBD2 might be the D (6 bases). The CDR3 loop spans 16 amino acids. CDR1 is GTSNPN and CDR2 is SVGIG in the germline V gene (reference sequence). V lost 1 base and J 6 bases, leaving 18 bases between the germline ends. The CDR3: CAWSGLRTTSPGELFF. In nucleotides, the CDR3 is TGTGCCTGGAGTGGATTGAGGACTACTTCCCCCGGGGAGCTGTTTTTT.

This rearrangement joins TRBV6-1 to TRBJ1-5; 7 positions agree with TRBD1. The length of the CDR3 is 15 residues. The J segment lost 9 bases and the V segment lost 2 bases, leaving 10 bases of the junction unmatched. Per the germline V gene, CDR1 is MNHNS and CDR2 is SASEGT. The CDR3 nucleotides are TGTGCCAGCAGTGAATTCGGGCAGGGGGTAAGGCCCCAGCATTTT. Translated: CASSEFGQGVRPQHF.

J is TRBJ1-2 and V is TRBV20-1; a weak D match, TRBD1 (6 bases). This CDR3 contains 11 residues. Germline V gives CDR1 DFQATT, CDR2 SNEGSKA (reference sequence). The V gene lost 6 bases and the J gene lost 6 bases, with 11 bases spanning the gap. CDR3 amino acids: CSASGADGYTF. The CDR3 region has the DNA TGCAGTGCCTCAGGGGCGGATGGCTACACCTTC.

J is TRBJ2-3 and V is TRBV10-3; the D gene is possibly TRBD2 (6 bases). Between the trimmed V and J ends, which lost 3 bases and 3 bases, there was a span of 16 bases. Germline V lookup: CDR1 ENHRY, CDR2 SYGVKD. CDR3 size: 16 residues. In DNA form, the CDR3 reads TGTGCCATCAGTGACCGGGTCGGGGCGGGAACAGATACGCAGTATTTT. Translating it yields CAISDRVGAGTDTQYF.

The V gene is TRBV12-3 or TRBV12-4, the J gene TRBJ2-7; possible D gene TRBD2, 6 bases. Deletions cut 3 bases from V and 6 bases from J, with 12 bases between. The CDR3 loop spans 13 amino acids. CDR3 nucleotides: TGTGCCAGCAGTTTCGGGAGTGTCCCCGAGCAGTACTTC. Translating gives CASSFGSVPEQYF.

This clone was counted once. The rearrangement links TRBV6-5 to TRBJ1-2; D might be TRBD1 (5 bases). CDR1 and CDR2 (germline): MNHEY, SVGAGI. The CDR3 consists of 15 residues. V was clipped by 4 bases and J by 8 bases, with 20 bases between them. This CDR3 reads CASSSTFWGPSGYTF. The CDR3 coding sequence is TGTGCCAGCAGTTCCACCTTTTGGGGCCCGTCCGGCTACACCTTC.

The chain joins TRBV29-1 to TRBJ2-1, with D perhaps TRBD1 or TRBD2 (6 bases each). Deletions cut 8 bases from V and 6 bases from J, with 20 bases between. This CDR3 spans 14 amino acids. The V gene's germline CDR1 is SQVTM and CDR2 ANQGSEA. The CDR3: CSSLPRGVFNEQFF. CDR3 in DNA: TGCAGCTCACTCCCGAGGGGGGTATTCAATGAGCAGTTCTTC.

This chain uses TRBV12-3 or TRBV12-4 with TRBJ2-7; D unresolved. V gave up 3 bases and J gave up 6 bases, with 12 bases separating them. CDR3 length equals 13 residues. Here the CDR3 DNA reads TGTGCCAGCAGTTTGCGCAACCAGGCCGAGCAGTACTTC. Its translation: CASSLRNQAEQYF.

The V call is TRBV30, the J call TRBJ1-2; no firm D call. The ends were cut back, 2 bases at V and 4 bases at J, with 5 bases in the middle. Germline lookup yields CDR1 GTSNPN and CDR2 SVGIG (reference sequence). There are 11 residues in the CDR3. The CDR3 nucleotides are TGTGCCTGGAGTCTCAGCTATGGCTACACCTTC. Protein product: CAWSLSYGYTF.

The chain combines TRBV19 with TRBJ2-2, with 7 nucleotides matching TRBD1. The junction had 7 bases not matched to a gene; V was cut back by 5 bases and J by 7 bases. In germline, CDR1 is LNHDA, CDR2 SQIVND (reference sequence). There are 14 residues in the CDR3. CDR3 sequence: CASSLQGRIGELFF. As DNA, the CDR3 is TGTGCCAGTAGTTTACAGGGGCGGATCGGGGAGCTGTTTTTT. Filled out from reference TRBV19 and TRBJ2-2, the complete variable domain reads DGGITQSPKYLFRKEGQNVTLSCEQNLNHDAMYWYRQDPGQGLRLIYYSQIVNDFQKGDIAEGYSVSREKKESFPLTVTSAQKNPTAFYLCASSLQGRIGELFFGEGSRLTVL.